This record covers a single T cell receptor beta chain. Its antigen remains unidentified. This specimen comes from a study of STAT5B mutations in CD4+ large granular lymphocyte leukemia. Findings and limits, study-wide: Top patient clones used TRBV06 genes more often: 8/27 versus 2/35 in controls.

CDR1 is SGHNT and CDR2 is YYREEE in the germline V gene (reference sequence). The CDR3 extends over 17 amino acids. Unmatched junction bases numbered 6, after V lost 1 base and J lost 4 bases. Measured with immunoSEQ multiplex PCR; TCRdb has only the in-frame clones, and not every one. The table has more than 30,000 clones, approximately 82% seen once. Specimen: CD4+ T cells from blood buffy coats. The chain employs TRBV5-4 and TRBJ2-1; 12 bases are a match to TRBD2. This sequence was found in a human donor in good health. CDR3 region: CASSLRLAGGPYNEQFF. Here the CDR3 DNA reads TGTGCCAGCAGCTTGAGGCTAGCGGGAGGGCCATACAATGAGCAGTTCTTC.